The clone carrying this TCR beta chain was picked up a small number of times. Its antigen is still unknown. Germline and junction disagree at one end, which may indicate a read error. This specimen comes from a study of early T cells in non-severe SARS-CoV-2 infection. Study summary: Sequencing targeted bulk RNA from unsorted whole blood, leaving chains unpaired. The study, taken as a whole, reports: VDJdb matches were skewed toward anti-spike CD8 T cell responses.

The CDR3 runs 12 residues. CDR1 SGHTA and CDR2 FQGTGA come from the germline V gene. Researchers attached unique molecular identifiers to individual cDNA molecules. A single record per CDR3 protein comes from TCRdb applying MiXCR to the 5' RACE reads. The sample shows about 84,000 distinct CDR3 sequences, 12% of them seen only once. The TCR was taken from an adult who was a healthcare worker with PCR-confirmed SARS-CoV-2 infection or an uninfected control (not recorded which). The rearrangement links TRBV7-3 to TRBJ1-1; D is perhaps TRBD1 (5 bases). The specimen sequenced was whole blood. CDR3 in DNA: TGTGCCAGCAGCTTTCGAGGGGCTGAAGTTTTCTTT. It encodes CASSFRGAEVFF.